This T cell receptor beta chain comes out of a study of T cell responses to AZD1222 COVID-19 vaccine. Whole-study results and caveats: Among AZD1222 vaccinees, only six or seven were seropositive at baseline. CD4 TCRs associated with vaccination spanned spike, dominating at 160-218 and 743-854. Donor demographics were predominantly white British with a female majority; clonal diversity may be underestimated.

This CDR3 region has 18 residues. Germline V gives CDR1 MNHEY, CDR2 SMNVEV (reference sequence). V lost 4 bases to trimming and J lost 5 bases; unmatched junction nucleotides: 19. Clones were sequenced by immunoSEQ multiplex PCR, and TCRdb holds only the in-frame ones, with some missing. The sample consists of approximately 140,000 clones, under 95% of them appearing once. With respect to this clone: No antigen is known for it.

J is TRBJ2-5 and V is TRBV27; 7 positions match TRBD2. Here the sequenced sample was peripheral blood, taken 28 days after the second dose of the MenACWY control vaccine. This TCR was sampled from an adult who received the MenACWY meningococcal vaccine as a control. The CDR3 is CASSSYPSTSGERETQYF. CDR3 bases: TGTGCCAGCAGTTCATACCCCAGCACCAGCGGGGAGCGGGAGACCCAGTACTTC.